This T cell receptor beta chain was obtained from a study of response to subunit inactivated influenza vaccine. This CDR3 has 14 amino acids. The germline V and J ends were trimmed by 3 bases and 2 bases, with 7 bases remaining between them. Germline V gene sequence: CDR1 SGHVS, CDR2 FQNEAQ. Turning to this clonotype: Its antigen is unidentified.

Each CDR3 protein is one row after TCRdb ran MiXCR on the RT-PCR reads. The sample has about 500,000 distinct CDR3 sequences; approximately 7.2% are singletons. Study-level findings and limits: Authors suggested seasonal influenza vaccinations each recruit few new T cells.

This clonotype was obtained from a man aged 50-75 years who received an inactivated influenza vaccine. The sequenced sample was PBMCs from blood, obtained 23 to 25 months after vaccination. The genes are TRBV7-8 and TRBJ2-2; the D is unclear. The CDR3: CASSFRANTGELFF. CDR3 sequence (DNA): TGTGCCAGCAGCTTCCGGGCCAACACCGGGGAGCTGTTTTTT. The full variable domain, completed using reference TRBV7-8 and TRBJ2-2, is GAGVSQSPRYKVAKRGQDVALRCDPISGHVSLFWYQQALGQGPEFLTYFQNEAQLDKSGLPSDRFFAERPEGSVSTLKIQRTQQEDSAVYLCASSFRANTGELFFGEGSRLTVL.